Presented here are 5 T cell receptor beta chains from one specimen sequenced in a study of CD8 T cells in Susac syndrome. RNA amounts of 0.5 to 1 ug underwent reverse transcription with random hexamers. TCRdb passed the immunoSEQ multiplex PCR reads through MiXCR, listing each CDR3 protein once. Of approximately 190,000 distinct CDR3 sequences listed, around 95% were seen once; the top ten hold approximately 0.089%. The specimen was CD4+ T cells from PBMCs. Receptor source: a human donor with Susac syndrome.

The chain's CDR3 is CASSYPGGTDTQYF. The CDR3 DNA is TGTGCCAGCAGTTACCCGGGGGGCACAGATACGCAGTATTTT. The chain combines TRBV6-5 with TRBJ2-3; D perhaps matches TRBD2 (6 bases). The CDR3 sequence is 14 residues long. The V gene lost 2 bases and the J gene lost 1 base, with 7 bases spanning the gap. The germline CDR1 and CDR2 sequences are MNHEY and SVGAGI.

The chain recombines TRBV10-3 with TRBJ1-5, with a tentative D call TRBD1 (6 bases). There are 13 residues in the CDR3. Germline V gene data show CDR1 as ENHRY and CDR2 as SYGVKD. V was pared by 0 bases and J by 15 bases, with 15 bases between. The CDR3 is CAISESGGTGWHF. As DNA, the CDR3 is TGTGCCATCAGTGAGTCAGGGGGAACAGGTTGGCATTTT.

This clonotype was seen once. The gene calls are TRBV12-3 or TRBV12-4 and TRBJ2-7; possibly TRBD1 for D (6 bases). V lost 6 bases to trimming and J lost 4 bases, with 10 bases between them. The length of the CDR3 is 12 residues. The CDR3 reads CASRPTGYEQYF. In nucleotides, the CDR3 is TGTGCCAGCAGACCAACAGGGTACGAGCAGTACTTC.

The chain carries TRBV7-2 and TRBJ2-1; no firm D call. This CDR3 spans 15 amino acids. V gave up 1 base and J gave up 2 bases, with 9 bases separating them. Per the germline V gene, CDR1 is SGHTA and CDR2 is FQGNSA. This CDR3 reads CASSLEDQTYNEQFF. The DNA of the CDR3 is TGTGCCAGCAGCTTAGAGGATCAGACCTACAATGAGCAGTTCTTC.

The V gene is TRBV7-3, the J gene TRBJ2-1; 12 bases line up with TRBD2. CDR3 size: 16 residues. Losses at the gene ends were 3 bases for V and 6 bases for J; bases not matched to a gene: 6. Per germline, CDR1 SGHTA and CDR2 FQGTGA. The chain's CDR3 is CASSLASGGVGNEQFF. In DNA, the CDR3 is TGTGCCAGCAGCTTGGCTAGCGGGGGGGTGGGCAATGAGCAGTTCTTC.